The entry below describes one T cell receptor beta chain. The antigen is not known. Given the absence of the conserved phenylalanine or tryptophan at the CDR3 end, a read error is likely. The CDR3 spans 16 residues. CDR1 is SQVTM and CDR2 is ANQGSEA in the germline V gene. No cell sorting was done before RNA was extracted from the tissue. These data come from a study of tumor and adjacent non-tumor tissue in lung cancer. Looking at the study overall: Aged roughly 31 to 76 years, patients included 10 men and a few women with stage I to III disease.

Study-level results: Significantly higher TCR diversity was found in tumor than normal lung.

A modified ARM-PCR protocol with three rounds of nested PCR amplified TCRbeta. TCRdb re-called the multiplex PCR reads with MiXCR, one entry per CDR3 protein. The data show 100,000 to 120,000 distinct CDR3 sequences, 75% to 90% seen once. V gene TRBV29-1 combines with J gene TRBJ2-5; D possibly corresponds to TRBD1 (6 bases). Sequencing input: lung tumor tissue. The TCR originated in a man in his 70s with non-small cell lung cancer. The CDR3 sequence: CGAKPYLQTGQETQYS. Written as DNA, the CDR3 is TGCGGCGCTAAACCCTACCTCCAGACAGGTCAAGAGACCCAGTACTCC.